The next 2 T cell receptor beta chains were all read from a single sample in a study of blood T cell repertoires in COVID-19. TCRdb's table, derived via immunoSEQ multiplex PCR, lists solely in-frame clones and lacks some. The table has about 210,000 clones, 82% seen once. Sample: peripheral blood. Receptor source: a woman between 70 and 85 years old with COVID-19, enrolled during active disease.

The chain combines TRBV28 with TRBJ2-1; a weak D match, TRBD2 (6 bases). V was clipped by 3 bases and J by 15 bases, with 18 bases between them. The CDR3 contains 13 residues. Germline V gene lookup returns CDR1 MDHEN and CDR2 SYDVKM. The CDR3 coding sequence is TGTGCCAGCAGTTTGAGGACCCAGGGAGGAGGGTTCTTC. The encoded protein is CASSLRTQGGGFF.

V is TRBV14 and J is TRBJ2-2, with D maybe TRBD1 (5 bases). Germline V lookup: CDR1 SGHDN, CDR2 FVKESK. The CDR3 has 15 amino acids. V shed 4 bases and J shed 1 base, with 10 bases lying between them. The CDR3 reads CASSPQGGNTGELFF. The CDR3 bases are TGTGCCAGCAGCCCCCAGGGCGGGAACACCGGGGAGCTGTTTTTT.